This is a list of T cell receptor beta chains from one sample in a study of blood T cell repertoires in COVID-19. TCRdb keeps only in-frame clones here, not all; method: immunoSEQ multiplex PCR. This sample yields roughly 440,000 clones, of which about 91% are seen a single time; 10% to 15% belongs to the top ten. Material for sequencing was peripheral blood. The receptors were gathered from a woman aged 45-60 years with COVID-19, enrolled during active disease. The CDR3 runs from the conserved cysteine through the conserved F or W. Fields, in order: V gene, clone size, CDR3 length, J gene, D gene, CDR3 DNA, CDR3 protein. The D gene is left open where the match is weak. A row's size may be missing; if present it is once, few, many or a size class.

TRBV28	NA	13	TRBJ1-5	NA	TGTGCCAGCAGTTTGACAGCGTATCAGCCCCAGCATTTT	CASSLTAYQPQHF
TRBV4-1	NA	16	TRBJ2-1	TRBD2	TGCGCCAGCAGCGGCCATCCGGGGAGGGCGGCCAATGAGCAGTTCTTC	CASSGHPGRAANEQFF
TRBV7-6	once	15	TRBJ2-3	NA	TGTGCCAGCAGCTTGAGCGCATCCAGCACAGATACGCAGTATTTT	CASSLSASSTDTQYF
TRBV13	NA	16	TRBJ2-7	TRBD2	TGTGCCAGCACCAACCTCCGGACTAGCGGGTTCTACGAGCAGTACTTC	CASTNLRTSGFYEQYF
TRBV19	NA	14	TRBJ2-2	NA	TGTGCCAGTAGGACGAGGGAGAGGACCGGGGAGCTGTTTTTT	CASRTRERTGELFF
TRBV12-5	NA	14	TRBJ1-3	NA	TGTGCTAGTGGTTTGGGACAGCCCGGAAACACCATATATTTT	CASGLGQPGNTIYF
TRBV4-1	NA	12	TRBJ1-1	NA	TGCGCCAGCAGCCAAGGCGCCCTTTTAAAGTTCTTT	CASSQGALLKFF
TRBV9	NA	15	TRBJ1-1	TRBD1	TGTGCCAGCAGCATGCGGACAGGGATGAACACTGAAGCTTTCTTT	CASSMRTGMNTEAFF
TRBV27	NA	13	TRBJ1-2	TRBD1	TGTGCCAGCGGGACAGGGAGGTTTATGCGCTACACCTTC	CASGTGRFMRYTF
TRBV4-1	NA	19	TRBJ2-1	TRBD1	TGCGCCAGCAGCCAGAAAACCCTGCTAGGGACAGGGGGCTGGCATGAGCAGTTCTTC	CASSQKTLLGTGGWHEQFF
TRBV30	NA	16	TRBJ1-5	TRBD1	TGTGCCTGGAGTGCCCTAGGACAGGGAAACCATCAGCCCCAGCATTTT	CAWSALGQGNHQPQHF
TRBV28	NA	13	TRBJ2-1	NA	TGTGCCAGCAGTTTAAAGACAACCTATGAGCAGTTCTTC	CASSLKTTYEQFF
TRBV11-2	once	13	TRBJ1-1	NA	TGTGCCAGCAGCTGGGTCTACCAGGCTGAAGCTTTCTTT	CASSWVYQAEAFF
TRBV2	NA	14	TRBJ1-2	NA	TGTGCCAGCAGTGAAATTACAGGCAACTATGGCTACACCTTC	CASSEITGNYGYTF
TRBV12-5	NA	13	TRBJ1-5	NA	TGTGCTAGTGGTTTGCTTTCGGGACAGCCCCAGCATTTT	CASGLLSGQPQHF
TRBV5-1	NA	16	TRBJ2-5	TRBD1	TGCGCCAGCAGCCCGACGATAGGACAGGGCCGAGAGACCCAGTACTTC	CASSPTIGQGRETQYF
TRBV5-6	NA	15	TRBJ1-5	TRBD1	TGTGCCAGCAGCTTGCGGGGCAGGGGGCTACAGCCCCAGCATTTT	CASSLRGRGLQPQHF
TRBV4-1	NA	14	TRBJ2-5	NA	TGCGCCAGCAGCCAAGTAGGTTTGAGGGAGACCCAGTACTTC	CASSQVGLRETQYF
TRBV9	NA	16	TRBJ2-7	TRBD1	TGTGCCAGCAGCCCACGGACAGGGACGAATCCCTACGAGCAGTACTTC	CASSPRTGTNPYEQYF
TRBV6-5	NA	14	TRBJ1-2	TRBD1	TGTGCCAGCAGTTCCCGGACAGGGGGCAATGGCTACACCTTC	CASSSRTGGNGYTF
TRBV6-1	NA	12	TRBJ1-5	NA	TGTGCCAGCAGTGATGGGGAGCAGCCCCAGCATTTT	CASSDGEQPQHF
TRBV10-1	many	13	TRBJ1-2	NA	TGCGCCAGCAGTCGCGGGACGGACTATGGCTACACCTTC	CASSRGTDYGYTF
TRBV12-3/TRBV12-4	NA	12	TRBJ2-1	TRBD1	TGTGCCAGCAGCCCTAGGACAGGCAATCAGTTCTTC	CASSPRTGNQFF
TRBV6-5	NA	14	TRBJ2-7	NA	TGTGCCAGCAGCCCAGTGGGCAAAACCTACGAGCAGTACTTC	CASSPVGKTYEQYF
TRBV2	NA	14	TRBJ1-3	TRBD1	TGTGCCAGCAGTGGAACAGGGGGTGAGGACACCATATATTTT	CASSGTGGEDTIYF
TRBV9	NA	14	TRBJ2-2	TRBD1	TGTGCCAGCAGCCCAGGGGGGAACACCGGGGAGCTGTTTTTT	CASSPGGNTGELFF
TRBV10-3	NA	15	TRBJ1-1	TRBD1	TGTGCCATCAGTGAGTCGAACAGGGGGAACACTGAAGCTTTCTTT	CAISESNRGNTEAFF
TRBV5-8	NA	16	TRBJ1-1	TRBD1	TGTGCCAGCAGCCCCCCCCCGGGACAGGGGAACACTGAAGCTTTCTTT	CASSPPPGQGNTEAFF
TRBV5-1	NA	14	TRBJ1-1	TRBD1	TGCGCCAGCAGCTCGACAGGGAGGCCGAAGCGTGCTTTCTTT	CASSSTGRPKRAFF
TRBV4-1	NA	15	TRBJ2-3	NA	TGCGCCAGCGGACACCCCGGAGGGAGCACAGATACGCAGTATTTT	CASGHPGGSTDTQYF
TRBV24-1	NA	14	TRBJ2-7	TRBD1	TGTGCCACCAGTGATCCCGGGACAGGGGACGAGCAGTACTTC	CATSDPGTGDEQYF
TRBV25-1	NA	14	TRBJ1-3	NA	TGTGCCAGCGCCACAGGTTCCTCTGGAAACACCATATATTTT	CASATGSSGNTIYF
TRBV6-1	NA	14	TRBJ1-1	NA	TGTGCCAGCAGTGACCCCGGGGTGAACACTGAAGCTTTCTTT	CASSDPGVNTEAFF
TRBV3-1/TRBV3-2	few	19	TRBJ2-1	NA	TGTGCCAGCAGCCAAGATTATCTACAGCCGGGACTTCCAAACAATGAGCAGTTCTTC	CASSQDYLQPGLPNNEQFF
TRBV9	NA	14	TRBJ1-3	NA	TGTGCCAGCAGCGCAAGGAGTCGTGGCGACACCATATATTTT	CASSARSRGDTIYF
TRBV30	NA	12	TRBJ1-6	NA	TGTGCCTGGCGGGGGGTAAGATCACCCCTCCACTTT	CAWRGVRSPLHF
TRBV10-3	NA	13	TRBJ1-1	NA	TGTGCCATCAGTTCGGGGGGAGACACTGAAGCTTTCTTT	CAISSGGDTEAFF
TRBV28	NA	14	TRBJ2-1	TRBD2	TGTGCCAGCAGTTCCCCCGGGGGGGGATTCCCCCAGTTCTTC	CASSSPGGGFPQFF
TRBV19	NA	14	TRBJ1-2	TRBD1	TGTGCCAGTAGTATCCTGACAGGGGGAGGAGGCTACACCTTC	CASSILTGGGGYTF
TRBV7-8	NA	15	TRBJ2-6	NA	TGTGCCAGCAGCCCAGACATCTCTGGGGCCAACGTCCTGACTTTC	CASSPDISGANVLTF
TRBV5-1	NA	15	TRBJ1-1	NA	TGCGCCAGCAGCTTGGGGACAGTGATGAACACTGAAGCTTTCTTT	CASSLGTVMNTEAFF
TRBV27	many	14	TRBJ2-3	NA	TGTGCCAGCAGTTCCCGGGCAGGGCACGATACGCAGTATTTT	CASSSRAGHDTQYF
TRBV7-8	NA	12	TRBJ2-1	NA	TGTGCCAGCAGCTTCTCCGAGGATGAGCAGTTCTTC	CASSFSEDEQFF
TRBV5-1	NA	15	TRBJ2-1	NA	TGCGCCAGCAGCCATGACTGGAGCTCCTACAATGAGCAGTTCTTC	CASSHDWSSYNEQFF
TRBV9	NA	15	TRBJ1-6	TRBD1	TGTGCCAGCAGCGTAGCAGGACAGGGAGGATCACCCCTCCACTTT	CASSVAGQGGSPLHF
TRBV28	NA	14	TRBJ2-7	NA	TGTGCCAGCAACAGGGCCCCCTTACTGTACGAGCAGTACTTC	CASNRAPLLYEQYF
TRBV5-1	NA	12	TRBJ2-7	TRBD1	TGCGCCAGCAGCGGACAGGGGTACGAGCAGTACTTC	CASSGQGYEQYF
TRBV5-4	NA	15	TRBJ1-1	TRBD1	TGTGCCAGCAGCTCATACAGGGGGTTGAACACTGAAGCTTTCTTT	CASSSYRGLNTEAFF
TRBV5-1	NA	15	TRBJ2-5	NA	TGCGCCAGCAGCTTGAGGGCAGGGGGAGGAGAGACCCAGTACTTC	CASSLRAGGGETQYF
TRBV7-2	NA	15	TRBJ2-7	NA	TGTGCCAGCAGCTTAGTCCCCGTACTAGGTCTTGAGCAGTACTTC	CASSLVPVLGLEQYF
TRBV6-5	NA	13	TRBJ1-2	TRBD1	TGTGCCAGCAATAGACAGGGCTTTCGTGGCTACACCTTC	CASNRQGFRGYTF
TRBV24-1	once	13	TRBJ2-3	NA	TGTGCCACCCAGGCGACTATCACAGATACGCAGTATTTT	CATQATITDTQYF
TRBV30	NA	14	TRBJ1-1	NA	TGTGCCTGGAGTGTCTCGGTAAGGAACACTGAAGCTTTCTTT	CAWSVSVRNTEAFF
TRBV5-1	NA	12	TRBJ2-1	NA	TGCGCCAGCAGCGAACAGGGTAATGAGCAGTTCTTC	CASSEQGNEQFF
TRBV7-8	once	17	TRBJ1-3	TRBD1	TGTGCCAGCAGCTTAGAGGGGACAGCTTTCTCTGGAAACACCATATATTTT	CASSLEGTAFSGNTIYF